This T cell receptor beta chain is drawn from a study of beta chain features in type 1 diabetes. The investigators reverse transcribed all of the isolated RNA, so they sequenced expressed TCRB transcripts. Here immunoSEQ multiplex PCR was the method, and the copy in TCRdb shows in-frame clones only, minus some. The sample records roughly 350,000 clones, around 10% being singletons. A remark on this clone: Its antigen is not known.

General observations from the study: The study notes PCR might favor shorter templates equally in patients and controls. In comparison with healthy donors, patients had naive, central memory and Treg TCRB repertoires that appeared more similar.

V was clipped by 3 bases and J by 4 bases; unmatched bases: 5. The germline CDR1 and CDR2 sequences are MDHEN and SYDVKM. The CDR3 extends over 14 amino acids. Markers CD45RO/CCR7/CD25/CD127/CD95/CD27 served to sort CD4+ naive, central memory, regulatory and stem cell-like memory cells. This receptor was identified in a woman aged 30 to 39 in good health. The genes are TRBV28 and TRBJ2-7, with TRBD1 matching over 8 bases. The sequenced material came from naive CD4+ T cells from blood. The CDR3 reads CASSLSTGEYEQYF. CDR3 nucleotide sequence: TGTGCCAGCAGTTTGTCGACAGGGGAATACGAGCAGTACTTC.